This is a list of T cell receptor beta chains from one sample in a study of Tregs in tolerant kidney transplant recipients. Assay: immunoSEQ multiplex PCR; the TCRdb copy retains only in-frame clones and omits some. Of 90,000 to 120,000 clones listed, around 89% were seen once; the top ten hold about 0.31%. The sequencing here drew on CD4+ T cells from blood, taken before the transplant. These receptors came from a human donor who received a combined kidney and bone marrow transplant. Both conserved end residues are part of each CDR3. The D gene is left open where the match is weak. A clone size is listed for some rows: how often the clone was seen (once, few, many), or a class if it is expanded.

v_call: TRBV7-2; j_call: TRBJ1-2; d_call: -; clone_size: few; cdr3_nt: TGTGCCAGCAGCTTTGGGCAGGGAAGCTATGGCTACACCTTC; cdr3_aa: CASSFGQGSYGYTF
v_call: TRBV23-1; j_call: TRBJ2-7; d_call: -; clone_size: -; cdr3_nt: TGCGCCAGCACCCACCTTCCCGGGCGGGGAGCCGCCGAGCAGTACTTC; cdr3_aa: CASTHLPGRGAAEQYF
v_call: TRBV5-1; j_call: TRBJ2-5; d_call: -; clone_size: -; cdr3_nt: TGCGCCAGCAGCCCCCCGGCAGGCCAAGAGACCCAGTACTTC; cdr3_aa: CASSPPAGQETQYF
v_call: TRBV11-2; j_call: TRBJ2-7; d_call: TRBD2; clone_size: -; cdr3_nt: TGTGCCAGCAGCTTAACCTCGGACGGGACTAACTCCTACGAGCAGTACTTC; cdr3_aa: CASSLTSDGTNSYEQYF
v_call: TRBV19; j_call: TRBJ1-2; d_call: TRBD1; clone_size: once; cdr3_nt: TGTGCCAGTAGTGTACAGGGGGACTATGGCTACACCTTC; cdr3_aa: CASSVQGDYGYTF
v_call: TRBV19; j_call: TRBJ2-7; d_call: TRBD1; clone_size: -; cdr3_nt: TGTGCCAGTAGCAAGAGGGACAGGGGACGGTCTTACGAGCAGTACTTC; cdr3_aa: CASSKRDRGRSYEQYF
v_call: TRBV5-8; j_call: TRBJ2-1; d_call: TRBD2; clone_size: -; cdr3_nt: TGTGCCAGCGGCTCTAGCGGGAGCTCCTACAATGAGCAGTTCTTC; cdr3_aa: CASGSSGSSYNEQFF
v_call: TRBV7-2; j_call: TRBJ1-3; d_call: -; clone_size: -; cdr3_nt: TGTGCCAGCAGCCGAGACAGCAGCTCTGGAAACACCATATATTTT; cdr3_aa: CASSRDSSSGNTIYF
v_call: TRBV29-1; j_call: TRBJ1-1; d_call: -; clone_size: -; cdr3_nt: TGCAGCGTATCCGGACTGATGAACACTGAAGCTTTCTTT; cdr3_aa: CSVSGLMNTEAFF
v_call: TRBV7-2; j_call: TRBJ1-2; d_call: TRBD1; clone_size: once; cdr3_nt: TGTGCCAGCAGCCCTGACAGGGGGTATAGCTACACCTTC; cdr3_aa: CASSPDRGYSYTF
v_call: TRBV2; j_call: TRBJ1-5; d_call: TRBD1; clone_size: -; cdr3_nt: TGTGCCAGCAGTGCCGACAGGGTTCAGCCCCAGCATTTT; cdr3_aa: CASSADRVQPQHF
v_call: TRBV9; j_call: TRBJ1-2; d_call: -; clone_size: -; cdr3_nt: TGTGCCAGCAGCGTAGCGGGGGGCTTTAGTGGCTACACCTTC; cdr3_aa: CASSVAGGFSGYTF
v_call: TRBV5-1; j_call: TRBJ2-6; d_call: -; clone_size: few; cdr3_nt: TGCGCCAGCAACCAGGTCCCTGGGGCCAACGTCCTGACTTTC; cdr3_aa: CASNQVPGANVLTF
v_call: TRBV27; j_call: TRBJ2-7; d_call: TRBD2; clone_size: -; cdr3_nt: TGTGCCAGCAGCAACCCGAAGCTAGCGGGAGTCTCCTACGAGCAGTACTTC; cdr3_aa: CASSNPKLAGVSYEQYF
v_call: TRBV28; j_call: TRBJ1-3; d_call: -; clone_size: -; cdr3_nt: TGTGCCAGCTCTTCACTGACAAGAAGCTCTGGAAACACCATATATTTT; cdr3_aa: CASSSLTRSSGNTIYF
v_call: TRBV6-1; j_call: TRBJ2-1; d_call: -; clone_size: -; cdr3_nt: TGTGCCAGCACTCCCACCCGGGACTTTGAGCAGTTCTTC; cdr3_aa: CASTPTRDFEQFF
v_call: TRBV6-6; j_call: TRBJ2-1; d_call: -; clone_size: few; cdr3_nt: TGTGCCAGCAGACAGTTGGATGAGCAGTTCTTC; cdr3_aa: CASRQLDEQFF
v_call: TRBV28; j_call: TRBJ2-5; d_call: TRBD1; clone_size: -; cdr3_nt: TGTGCCAGCACCCAGGACAGGGTCGGGGAGACCCAGTACTTC; cdr3_aa: CASTQDRVGETQYF
v_call: TRBV6-5; j_call: TRBJ2-7; d_call: -; clone_size: -; cdr3_nt: TGTGCCAGCAGTAGGGACACCATCTACGAGCAGTACTTC; cdr3_aa: CASSRDTIYEQYF
v_call: TRBV6-5; j_call: TRBJ2-2; d_call: -; clone_size: -; cdr3_nt: TGTGCCAGCAGACCTAGCGCGGGCACCGGGGAGCTGTTTTTT; cdr3_aa: CASRPSAGTGELFF
v_call: TRBV25-1; j_call: TRBJ1-3; d_call: -; clone_size: -; cdr3_nt: TGTGCCAGCAGTGCGATGAGGACAGTCTCTGGAAACACCATATATTTT; cdr3_aa: CASSAMRTVSGNTIYF
v_call: TRBV25-1; j_call: TRBJ2-1; d_call: -; clone_size: -; cdr3_nt: TGTGCCAGCAGTTACATGCGACTAGGCTACAATGAGCAGTTCTTC; cdr3_aa: CASSYMRLGYNEQFF
v_call: TRBV6-1; j_call: TRBJ1-2; d_call: TRBD1; clone_size: -; cdr3_nt: TGTGCCAGCAGTATCCGACCCGGGACAGTCTATGGCTACACCTTC; cdr3_aa: CASSIRPGTVYGYTF
v_call: TRBV7-2; j_call: TRBJ2-2; d_call: TRBD2; clone_size: -; cdr3_nt: TGTGCCAGCAGCTTAGTGGGGACTAGCGGGGCCGGGGAGCTGTTTTTT; cdr3_aa: CASSLVGTSGAGELFF
v_call: TRBV28; j_call: TRBJ2-7; d_call: -; clone_size: -; cdr3_nt: TGTGCCACCCAGGTGAGGGGGGGGACCTACGAGCAGTACTTC; cdr3_aa: CATQVRGGTYEQYF
v_call: TRBV6-5; j_call: TRBJ2-7; d_call: TRBD1; clone_size: -; cdr3_nt: TGTGCCAGCAGTCGGGGACAGGGGATCCACGAGCAGTACTTC; cdr3_aa: CASSRGQGIHEQYF